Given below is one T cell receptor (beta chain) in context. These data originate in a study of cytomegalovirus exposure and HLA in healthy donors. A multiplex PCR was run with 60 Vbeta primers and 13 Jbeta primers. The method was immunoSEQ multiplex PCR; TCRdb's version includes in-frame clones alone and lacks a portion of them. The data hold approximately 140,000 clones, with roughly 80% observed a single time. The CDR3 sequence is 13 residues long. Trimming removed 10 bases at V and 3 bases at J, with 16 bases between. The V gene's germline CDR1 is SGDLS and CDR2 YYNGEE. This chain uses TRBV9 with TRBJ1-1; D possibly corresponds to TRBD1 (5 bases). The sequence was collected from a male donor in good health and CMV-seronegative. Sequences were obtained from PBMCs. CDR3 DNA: TGTGCCTCTTCCGGGACTGAGCACACTGAAGCTTTCTTT. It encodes CASSGTEHTEAFF.